Here is one T cell receptor (beta chain) with its context. The antigen is not known. The germline gives CDR1 GTSNPN, CDR2 SVGIG (reference sequence). Trimming at V came to 4 bases and at J to 0 bases, leaving 8 bases not matched to a gene. The CDR3 is 15 amino acids. The sample belongs to a study of T cell responses to AZD1222 COVID-19 vaccine. General study points: Only after the peak T cell response were repertoires sampled. Two doses of AZD1222 preceded a rise in Spike-specific TCR breadth and depth.

Repertoires were generated with immunoSEQ multiplex PCR, while TCRdb's copy carries only in-frame clones and drops some. Here the sample spans 120,000 to 150,000 clones, 88% being singletons. Second-dose timings of about 4 or about 12 weeks were pooled. This sample comprised peripheral blood, obtained 28 days after the second AZD1222 dose. The source is an adult who received the AZD1222 COVID-19 vaccine. The chain uses TRBV30 and TRBJ2-7; TRBD2 matches at 8 bases. This CDR3 reads CAWTAGGRSSYEQYF. The CDR3 DNA is TGTGCCTGGACCGCCGGCGGGAGGAGCTCCTACGAGCAGTACTTC.